The next 14 T cell receptor beta chains were all read from a single sample in a study of regulatory T cells in long-lasting Graves disease. Arm-PCR of CDR3 regions and iRepertoire HTBI primers were the basis on which TCR beta libraries were built. TCRdb re-called the multiplex PCR reads through MiXCR, storing one row per CDR3 protein. The sample has roughly 610,000 distinct CDR3 sequences, 15% to 20% seen once. The time point denotes: newly diagnosed GD, antithyroid drugs for less than 3 months. Extracted PBMC RNA gave rise to the TCR library. Another study also made use of these data, one on T cells in Graves' hyperthyroidism and ophthalmopathy.

The specimen comprised peripheral blood mononuclear cells (PBMCs), sampled at new diagnosis, from a patient treated with antithyroid drugs. These receptors came from a woman aged 25 to 39 with Graves disease.

In its sample, this clonotype was seen a few times. V gene TRBV6-5 combines with J gene TRBJ2-7; 10 bases fit TRBD2. This CDR3 contains 16 residues. J lost 2 bases, V lost 1 base, and 5 bases had no gene match. CDR1 and CDR2 from the germline V gene are MNHEY and SVGAGI. The CDR3 spells CASSYFGSGRAYEQYF. CDR3 DNA: TGTGCCAGCAGTTACTTCGGAAGCGGGAGGGCCTACGAGCAGTACTTC.

This clonotype was picked up many times. The J gene is TRBJ1-2, the V gene TRBV27; 8 positions agree with TRBD1. V lost 6 bases and J lost 4; bases outside the gene matches: 7. Germline V gene lookup returns CDR1 MNHEY and CDR2 SMNVEV (reference sequence). There are 14 residues in the CDR3. The CDR3 loop is CASRPDRGLYGYTF. DNA of the CDR3: TGTGCCAGCAGGCCCGACAGGGGCCTCTATGGCTACACCTTC.

The genes are TRBV25-1 and TRBJ2-7; 10 positions match TRBD1. CDR3 length equals 15 residues. CDR1 MGHDK and CDR2 SYGVNS come from the germline V gene. The ends lost 5 bases at V and 9 bases at J; junction bases unmatched: 13. The CDR3 region is CASSRPGTGDRGQYF. CDR3 nucleotides: TGTGCCAGCAGTCGCCCCGGGACAGGGGATCGCGGGCAGTACTTC.

This chain uses TRBV5-1 with TRBJ2-7, with TRBD2 identical over 7 bases. Germline V CDR1 and CDR2: SGHRS, YFSETQ. The CDR3 loop spans 15 amino acids. After removal of 0 bases from V and 3 bases from J, the junction contained 6 bases not matched to a gene. In DNA, the CDR3 is TGCGCCAGCAGCTTGGCCAGACTAGCCAACTACGAGCAGTACTTC. Encoded protein: CASSLARLANYEQYF.

This chain connects TRBV24-1 to TRBJ2-1; 9 bases map to TRBD1. This CDR3 is 13 amino acids long. Germline-derived CDR1 and CDR2 are KGHDR and SFDVKD. V lost 8 bases to trimming and J lost 6 bases; unmatched junction nucleotides: 4. CDR3 DNA sequence: TGTGCCACCATGGTGACAGGGGGCAATGAGCAGTTCTTC. Encoded protein: CATMVTGGNEQFF.

Turning to this clonotype: Just one base apart from a much larger clone, this may be a read error. The V gene is TRBV29-1, the J gene TRBJ1-1; maybe TRBD1 (6 bases). This CDR3 region has 11 residues. Germline V gene lookup returns CDR1 SQVTM and CDR2 ANQGSEA. V was cut by 4 bases and J by 3 bases, with 6 bases left in between. CDR3 in amino acids: CSVAGDTEAFF. In nucleotides, the CDR3 is TGCAGCGTTGCAGGGGACACTGAAGCTTTCTTT.

Ten or more counts support this clonotype. The chain combines TRBV5-6 with TRBJ2-1; TRBD2 matches at 9 bases. The CDR3 has 14 amino acids. After removal of 5 bases from V and 6 bases from J, the junction contained 6 bases not matched to a gene. The germline CDR1 and CDR2 sequences are SGHDT and YYEEEE. The CDR3 protein is CASREAGGSNEQFF. Here the CDR3 DNA reads TGTGCCAGCAGGGAAGCGGGAGGCAGCAATGAGCAGTTCTTC.

V and J are TRBV7-3 and TRBJ2-7; TRBD1 aligns across 9 bases. CDR1 and CDR2 (germline): SGHTA, FQGTGA. The length of the CDR3 is 13 residues. V trimming: 4 bases; J trimming: 6 bases; junction bases outside the gene matches: 4. As DNA, the CDR3 is TGTGCCAGCAGCTCAGAGACAGGGGGCGAGCAGTACTTC. Its protein is CASSSETGGEQYF.

In this sample, this clonotype turned up a few times. The rearrangement uses TRBV18 and TRBJ1-5, with 10 bases aligning to TRBD1. Germline trimming cut 4 bases from V and 2 bases from J; bases unmatched to any gene: 5. The CDR3 totals 16 residues. Germline values: CDR1 KGHSH, CDR2 LQKENI. CDR3 DNA sequence: TGTGCCAGCTCACTGACAGGGGGCGAGGGCAATCAGCCCCAGCATTTT. Translating gives CASSLTGGEGNQPQHF.

In this sample, this clonotype turned up many times. This sequence joins TRBV5-1 and TRBJ1-1; D perhaps matches TRBD1 (6 bases). The CDR3 consists of 13 residues. CDR1 SGHRS and CDR2 YFSETQ come from the germline V gene. The V end lost 3 bases, the J end lost 8 bases, and 14 bases lay between the germline ends. The CDR3 here is CASSSFQDREAFF. As DNA, the CDR3 is TGCGCCAGCAGCTCCTTTCAAGACAGGGAAGCTTTCTTT.

A remark on this clonotype: A much larger clone sits a single nucleotide away, making a read error possible. The chain couples TRBV7-6 to TRBJ2-2; a possible D gene is TRBD2 (5 bases). CDR1 and CDR2 from the germline V gene are SGHVS and FNYEAQ. The CDR3 runs 16 residues. CDR3 bases: TGTGCCGGCAGCTTAGAAGCCGGGGCGAACACCGGGGAGCTGTTTTTT. As protein: CAGSLEAGANTGELFF.

The chain combines TRBV20-1 with TRBJ2-7, with TRBD2 matching 9 bases. This CDR3 is built from 14 residues. V lost 3 bases and J lost 0; bases outside the gene matches: 3. Per germline, CDR1 DFQATT and CDR2 SNEGSKA (reference sequence). CDR3 nucleotides: TGCAGTGCTAGGTGGCGGGAGGGCTCCTACGAGCAGTACTTC. Residues: CSARWREGSYEQYF.

The rearrangement uses TRBV3-1 and TRBJ2-1; D ambiguous. Trimming cost V 4 bases and J 5 bases, with 6 bases left between them. CDR3 length equals 12 residues. CDR1 is LGHDT, CDR2 YNNKEL, per germline (reference sequence). Here the CDR3 DNA reads TGTGCCAGCAGCCCTACGGACAATGAGCAGTTCTTC. It is translated as CASSPTDNEQFF.

This clonotype has just one count. The genes are TRBV10-3 and TRBJ1-2; the match to TRBD1 covers 7 bases. J was trimmed by 2 bases and V by 4 bases; bases with no gene match: 4. Per germline, CDR1 ENHRY and CDR2 SYGVKD. The CDR3 spans 14 residues. For the CDR3, the DNA is TGTGCCATCAGTGGACAGACAGGGAACTATGGCTACACCTTC. Its protein is CAISGQTGNYGYTF.